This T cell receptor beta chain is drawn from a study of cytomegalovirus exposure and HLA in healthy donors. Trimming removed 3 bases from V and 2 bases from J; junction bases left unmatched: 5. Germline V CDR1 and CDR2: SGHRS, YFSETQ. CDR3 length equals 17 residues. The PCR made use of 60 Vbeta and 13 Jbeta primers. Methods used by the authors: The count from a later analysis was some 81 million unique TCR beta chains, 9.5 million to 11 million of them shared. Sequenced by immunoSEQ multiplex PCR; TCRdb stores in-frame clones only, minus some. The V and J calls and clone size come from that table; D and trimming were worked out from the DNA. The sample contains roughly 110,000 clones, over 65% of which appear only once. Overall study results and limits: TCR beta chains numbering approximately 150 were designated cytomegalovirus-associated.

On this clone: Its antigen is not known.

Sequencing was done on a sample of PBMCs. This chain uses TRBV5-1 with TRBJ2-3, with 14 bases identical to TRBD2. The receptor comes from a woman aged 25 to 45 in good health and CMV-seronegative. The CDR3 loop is CASSYLGLAGVTDTQYF. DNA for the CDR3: TGCGCCAGCAGCTACCTGGGACTAGCGGGGGTCACAGATACGCAGTATTTT.